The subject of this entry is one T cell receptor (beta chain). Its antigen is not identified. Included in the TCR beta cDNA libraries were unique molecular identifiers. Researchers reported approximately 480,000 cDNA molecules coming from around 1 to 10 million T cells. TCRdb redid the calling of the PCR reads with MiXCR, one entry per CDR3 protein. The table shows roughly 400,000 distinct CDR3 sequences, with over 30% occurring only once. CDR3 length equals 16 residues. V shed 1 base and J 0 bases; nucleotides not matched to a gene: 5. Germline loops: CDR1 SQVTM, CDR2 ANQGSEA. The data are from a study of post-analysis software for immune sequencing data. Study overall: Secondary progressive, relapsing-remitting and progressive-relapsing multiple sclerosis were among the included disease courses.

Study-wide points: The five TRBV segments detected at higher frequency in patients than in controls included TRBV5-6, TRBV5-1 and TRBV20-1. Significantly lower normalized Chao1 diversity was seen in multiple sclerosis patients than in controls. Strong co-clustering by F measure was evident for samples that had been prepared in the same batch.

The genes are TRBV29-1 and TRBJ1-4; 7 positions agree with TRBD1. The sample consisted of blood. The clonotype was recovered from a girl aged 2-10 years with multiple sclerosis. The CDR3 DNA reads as TGCAGCGTTGAAGTACACAGGGGTCCAACTAATGAAAAACTGTTTTTT. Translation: CSVEVHRGPTNEKLFF. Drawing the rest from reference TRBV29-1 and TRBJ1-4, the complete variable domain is SAVISQKPSRDICQRGTSLTIQCQVDSQVTMMFWYRQQPGQSLTLIATANQGSEATYESGFVIDKFPISRPNLTFSTLTVSNMSPEDSSIYLCSVEVHRGPTNEKLFFGSGTQLSVL.